The rows below give T cell receptor beta chains drawn from one sample of a study of blood T cell repertoires in COVID-19. Profiled with immunoSEQ multiplex PCR; TCRdb holds only in-frame clones, not every one. The sample holds roughly 150,000 clones, roughly 82% seen once. Sequencing used peripheral blood. These receptors were taken from a woman in her fifties or sixties in a cohort sampled during active or convalescent COVID-19. Both conserved end residues are part of each CDR3.

J: TRBJ1-2; V: TRBV19; CDR3: CASSILGRVNPNYGYTF
J: TRBJ1-6; V: TRBV6-5; CDR3: CASSQRGGYNSPLHF
J: TRBJ2-3; V: TRBV5-8; CDR3: CASSRTRLMSTDTQYF
J: TRBJ1-2; V: TRBV9; CDR3: CASSVGDSINYGYTF
J: TRBJ1-2; V: TRBV5-4; CDR3: CASSFRDINYGYTF
J: TRBJ1-2; V: TRBV6-5; CDR3: CASSLGQPGYGYTF
J: TRBJ1-2; V: TRBV12-5; CDR3: CASGSPATVPYGYTF
J: TRBJ1-2; V: TRBV12-5; CDR3: CASGLEPNYGYTF
J: TRBJ2-7; V: TRBV30; CDR3: CAWSKQSGLASYEQYF
J: TRBJ1-6; V: TRBV6-5; CDR3: CASSPGTGGSSPLHF
J: TRBJ2-5; V: TRBV11-2; CDR3: CASSSGTSGGPETQYF
J: TRBJ1-1; V: TRBV5-1; CDR3: CASSRDRGTNTEAFF
J: TRBJ1-2; V: TRBV7-8; CDR3: CASSSTTGFRGYTF
J: TRBJ2-3; V: TRBV10-3; CDR3: CAISGKTSGGGDTQYF
J: TRBJ1-1; V: TRBV2; CDR3: CASNHRGRGNTEAFF
J: TRBJ2-5; V: TRBV10-3; CDR3: CAIRGDREGSETQYF
J: TRBJ2-5; V: TRBV5-4; CDR3: CASSLSRTAETQYF
J: TRBJ1-3; V: TRBV19; CDR3: CASSTRTGGSGNTIYF
J: TRBJ2-1; V: TRBV24-1; CDR3: CATSDRLAGGPNEQFF
J: TRBJ2-5; V: TRBV29-1; CDR3: CSVKRSQETQYF
J: TRBJ1-5; V: TRBV21-1; CDR3: CASSHRRGPQHF